This T cell receptor (beta chain) was sequenced in a study of CD8 T cells in ankylosing spondylitis. Notes on the study in general: It was reported that disease-linked clones were significantly enriched in matched ankylosing spondylitis synovial fluid. Reactive arthritis synovial fluid and blood previously showed some of these motif variants. Ankylosing spondylitis blood appeared to be characterized by a TCR beta motif of 8 or 9 highly homologous variants.

One entry per CDR3 protein results from TCRdb running MiXCR on the 5' RACE reads. This sample has 150,000 to 200,000 distinct CDR3 sequences, with roughly 13% found just once. Concerning this clonotype itself: Antigen: not known.

CDR1 is KGHDR, CDR2 SFDVKD, per germline. The CDR3 loop spans 16 amino acids. The trim removed 5 bases at V and 8 bases at J, leaving 11 bases unmatched. The V call is TRBV24-1, the J call TRBJ2-2, with 9 nucleotides matching TRBD1. The sequence derives from a female donor with ankylosing spondylitis or in good health (not recorded which). The material sequenced was blood, either unsorted or a sorted T cell fraction (not recorded which). CDR3 sequence (DNA): TGTGCCACCAGTGCACTCGGACAGGGGTCGAAGGGGGAGCTGTTTTTT. Translating it yields CATSALGQGSKGELFF.